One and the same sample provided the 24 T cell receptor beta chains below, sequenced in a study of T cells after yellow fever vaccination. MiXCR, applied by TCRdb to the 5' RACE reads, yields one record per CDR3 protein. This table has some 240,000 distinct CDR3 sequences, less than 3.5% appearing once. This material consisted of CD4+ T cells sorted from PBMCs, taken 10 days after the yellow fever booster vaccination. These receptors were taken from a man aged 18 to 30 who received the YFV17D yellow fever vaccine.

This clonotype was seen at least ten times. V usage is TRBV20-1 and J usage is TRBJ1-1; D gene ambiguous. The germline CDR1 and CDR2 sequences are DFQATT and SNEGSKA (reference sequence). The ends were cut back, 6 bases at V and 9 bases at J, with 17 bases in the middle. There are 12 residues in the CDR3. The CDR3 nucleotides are TGCAGTGCAACCCGACGGGGTAACCAAGCTTTCTTT. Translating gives CSATRRGNQAFF.

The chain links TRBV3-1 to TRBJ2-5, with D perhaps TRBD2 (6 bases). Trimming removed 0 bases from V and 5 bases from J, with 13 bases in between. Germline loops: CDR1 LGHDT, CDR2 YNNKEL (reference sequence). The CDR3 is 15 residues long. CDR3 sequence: CASSQEELALETQYF. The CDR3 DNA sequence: TGTGCCAGCAGCCAAGAAGAGCTAGCGTTGGAGACCCAGTACTTC.

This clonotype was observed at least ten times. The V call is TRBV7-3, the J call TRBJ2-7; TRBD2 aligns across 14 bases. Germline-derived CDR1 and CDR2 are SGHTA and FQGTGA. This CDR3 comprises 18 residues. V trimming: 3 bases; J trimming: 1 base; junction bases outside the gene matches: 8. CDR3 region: CASSLTSGGAIGSYEQYF. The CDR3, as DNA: TGTGCCAGCAGCTTGACTAGCGGGGGGGCTATAGGATCCTACGAGCAGTACTTC.

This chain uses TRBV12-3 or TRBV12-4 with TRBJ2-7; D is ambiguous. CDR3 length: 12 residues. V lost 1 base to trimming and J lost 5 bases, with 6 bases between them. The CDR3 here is CASSLETDEQYF. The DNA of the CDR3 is TGTGCCAGCAGTTTAGAAACCGACGAGCAGTACTTC.

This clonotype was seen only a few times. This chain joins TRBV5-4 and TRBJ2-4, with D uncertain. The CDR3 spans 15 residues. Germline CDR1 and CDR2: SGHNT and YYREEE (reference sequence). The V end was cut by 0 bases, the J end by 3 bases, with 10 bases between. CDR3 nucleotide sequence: TGTGCCAGCAGCTTGGGGGCCTCGGGCAAAAACATTCAGTACTTC. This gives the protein CASSLGASGKNIQYF.

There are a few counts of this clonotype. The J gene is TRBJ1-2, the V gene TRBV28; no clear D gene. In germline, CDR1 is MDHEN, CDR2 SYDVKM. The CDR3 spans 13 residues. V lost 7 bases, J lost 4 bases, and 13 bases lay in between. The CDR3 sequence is CASTGTGLYGYTF. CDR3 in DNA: TGTGCCAGCACAGGAACCGGTCTCTATGGCTACACCTTC.

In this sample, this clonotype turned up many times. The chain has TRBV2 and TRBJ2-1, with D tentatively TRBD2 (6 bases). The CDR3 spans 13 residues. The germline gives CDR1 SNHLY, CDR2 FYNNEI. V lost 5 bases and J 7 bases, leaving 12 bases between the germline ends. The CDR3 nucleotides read TGTGCCAGCAGTTCCGGGGGAGGTAATGAGCAGTTCTTC. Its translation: CASSSGGGNEQFF.

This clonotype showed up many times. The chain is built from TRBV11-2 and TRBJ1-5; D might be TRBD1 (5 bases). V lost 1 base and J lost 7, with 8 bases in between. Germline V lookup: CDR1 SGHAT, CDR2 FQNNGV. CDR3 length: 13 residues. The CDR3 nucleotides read TGTGCCAGCAGCTTAGTCGGGGGACAGCCCCAGCATTTT. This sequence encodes CASSLVGGQPQHF.

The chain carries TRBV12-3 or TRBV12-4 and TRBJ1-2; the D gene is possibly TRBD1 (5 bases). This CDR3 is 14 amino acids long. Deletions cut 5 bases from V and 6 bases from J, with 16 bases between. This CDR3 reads CASSAWGRGDGYTF. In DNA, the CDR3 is TGTGCCAGCAGTGCCTGGGGGAGGGGAGATGGCTACACCTTC.

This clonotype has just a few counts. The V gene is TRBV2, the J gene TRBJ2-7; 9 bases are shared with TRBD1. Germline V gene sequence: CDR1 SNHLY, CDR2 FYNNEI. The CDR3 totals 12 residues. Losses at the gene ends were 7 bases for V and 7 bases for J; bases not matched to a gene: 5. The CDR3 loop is CASTRDRDEQYF. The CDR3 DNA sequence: TGTGCCAGCACCCGGGACAGGGATGAGCAGTACTTC.

The CDR3 DNA reads TGTGCCAGCAGCTTCGGGACTAGCGGGACCCAGTACTTC. It encodes CASSFGTSGTQYF. The V gene is TRBV7-2, the J gene TRBJ2-5; 11 nucleotides agree with TRBD2. The CDR3 is made up of 13 amino acids. The J segment lost 7 bases and the V segment lost 3 bases, leaving 1 base of the junction unmatched. Germline assignment: CDR1 SGHTA and CDR2 FQGNSA.

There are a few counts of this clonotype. The CDR3 loop is CASSPSARGGGVSEQFF. The CDR3 nucleotides read TGTGCCAGCAGCCCCTCTGCCAGGGGGGGAGGGGTAAGTGAGCAGTTCTTC. J is TRBJ2-1 and V is TRBV9; D may match TRBD1 or TRBD2 (7 bases each). Germline loops: CDR1 SGDLS, CDR2 YYNGEE. Trimming left V 4 bases short and J 9 bases short, with 26 bases between. The CDR3 length is 17 residues.

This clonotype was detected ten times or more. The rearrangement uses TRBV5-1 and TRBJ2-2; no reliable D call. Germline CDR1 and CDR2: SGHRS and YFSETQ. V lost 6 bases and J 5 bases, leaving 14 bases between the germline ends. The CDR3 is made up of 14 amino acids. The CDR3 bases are TGCGCCAGCACCCGGGCCGGCGAAACCGGGGAGCTGTTTTTT. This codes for CASTRAGETGELFF.

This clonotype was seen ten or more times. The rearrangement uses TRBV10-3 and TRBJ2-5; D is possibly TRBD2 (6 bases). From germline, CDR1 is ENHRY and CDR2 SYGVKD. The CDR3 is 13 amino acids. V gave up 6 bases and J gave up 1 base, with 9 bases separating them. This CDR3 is CAIRGGSQETQYF. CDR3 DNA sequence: TGTGCCATCAGGGGGGGATCCCAAGAGACCCAGTACTTC.

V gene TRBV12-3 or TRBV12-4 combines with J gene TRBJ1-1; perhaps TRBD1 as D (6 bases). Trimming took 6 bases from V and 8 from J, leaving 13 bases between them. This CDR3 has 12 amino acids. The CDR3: CASSRDTREAFF. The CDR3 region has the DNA TGTGCCAGCAGCCGGGACACACGGGAAGCTTTCTTT.

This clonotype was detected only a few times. In nucleotides, the CDR3 is TGTGCCAGCAGTTTACATAACAGTCAGCCCCAGCATTTT. Translated: CASSLHNSQPQHF. The chain has TRBV28 and TRBJ1-5, with D hard to call. With 2 bases removed from V and 6 bases from J, the gap between germline ends came to 8 bases. This CDR3 region has 13 residues. Germline values: CDR1 MDHEN, CDR2 SYDVKM.

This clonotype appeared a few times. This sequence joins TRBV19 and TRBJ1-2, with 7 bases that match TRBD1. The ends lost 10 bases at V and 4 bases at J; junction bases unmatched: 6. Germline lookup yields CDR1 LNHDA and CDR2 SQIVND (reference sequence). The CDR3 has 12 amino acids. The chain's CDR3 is CATLGQTYGYTF. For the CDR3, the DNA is TGTGCCACCCTGGGACAGACCTATGGCTACACCTTC.

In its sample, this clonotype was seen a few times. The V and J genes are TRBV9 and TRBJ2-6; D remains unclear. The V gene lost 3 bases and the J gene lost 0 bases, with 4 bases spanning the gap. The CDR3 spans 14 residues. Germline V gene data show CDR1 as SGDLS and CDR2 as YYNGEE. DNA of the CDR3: TGTGCCAGCAGCGATTACTCTGGGGCCAACGTCCTGACTTTC. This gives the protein CASSDYSGANVLTF. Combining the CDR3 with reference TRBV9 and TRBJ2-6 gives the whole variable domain DSGVTQTPKHLITATGQRVTLRCSPRSGDLSVYWYQQSLDQGLQFLIQYYNGEERAKGNILERFSAQQFPDLHSELNLSSLELGDSALYFCASSDYSGANVLTFGAGSRLTVL.

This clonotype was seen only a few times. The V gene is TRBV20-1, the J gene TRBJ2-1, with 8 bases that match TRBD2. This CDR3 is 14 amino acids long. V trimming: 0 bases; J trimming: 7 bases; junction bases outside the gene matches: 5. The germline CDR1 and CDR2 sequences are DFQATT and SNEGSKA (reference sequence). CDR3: CSARDPGTSNEQFF. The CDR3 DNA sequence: TGCAGTGCTAGAGATCCCGGGACTAGTAATGAGCAGTTCTTC.

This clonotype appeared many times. DNA for the CDR3: TGCAGTGCTCGATACGGCAGGGGAAATCAGCCCCAGCATTTT. The encoded protein is CSARYGRGNQPQHF. The gene calls are TRBV20-1 and TRBJ1-5; possibly TRBD1 for D (6 bases). The CDR3 spans 14 residues. CDR1 is DFQATT and CDR2 is SNEGSKA in the germline V gene (reference sequence). V was shortened by 5 bases and J by 4 bases, with 15 bases between the two germline ends.

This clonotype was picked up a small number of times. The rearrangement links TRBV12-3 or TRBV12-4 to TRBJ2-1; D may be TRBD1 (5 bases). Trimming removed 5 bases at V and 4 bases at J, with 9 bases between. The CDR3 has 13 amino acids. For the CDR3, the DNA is TGTGCCAGCAGTAAGACAGTATACAATGAGCAGTTCTTC. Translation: CASSKTVYNEQFF.

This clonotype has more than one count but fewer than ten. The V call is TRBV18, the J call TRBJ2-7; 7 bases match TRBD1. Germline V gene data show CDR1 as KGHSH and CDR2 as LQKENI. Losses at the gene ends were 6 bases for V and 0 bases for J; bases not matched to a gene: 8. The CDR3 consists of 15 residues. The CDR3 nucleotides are TGTGCCAGCTCCAGCCCCGGACAGGACTCCTACGAGCAGTACTTC. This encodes CASSSPGQDSYEQYF.

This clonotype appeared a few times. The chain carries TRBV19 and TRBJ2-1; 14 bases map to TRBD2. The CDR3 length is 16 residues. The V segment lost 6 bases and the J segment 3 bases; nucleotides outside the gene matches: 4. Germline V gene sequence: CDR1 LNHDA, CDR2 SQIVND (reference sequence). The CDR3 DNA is TGTGCCAGTAGGGGACTAGCGGGGGATATCTACAATGAGCAGTTCTTC. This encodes CASRGLAGDIYNEQFF.

The CDR3 DNA reads TGCGCCAGCAGCAACTCCGGGACAGGGGGAGCAGATACGCAGTATTTT. Translated: CASSNSGTGGADTQYF. The rearrangement joins TRBV5-1 to TRBJ2-3; 11 bases agree with TRBD1. The V gene's germline CDR1 is SGHRS and CDR2 YFSETQ. CDR3 length equals 16 residues. The trim removed 4 bases at V and 4 bases at J, leaving 8 bases unmatched. Full variable domain (outside the CDR3, taken from reference TRBV5-1 and TRBJ2-3): KAGVTQTPRYLIKTRGQQVTLSCSPISGHRSVSWYQQTPGQGLQFLFEYFSETQRNKGNFPGRFSGRQFSNSRSEMNVSTLELGDSALYLCASSNSGTGGADTQYFGPGTRLTVL.